A single sample is the source of the 15 T cell receptor beta chains below, sequenced in a study of molecular identifiers for immune sequencing clone quantification. MiXCR, run by TCRdb on the PCR reads, gives a single entry per CDR3 protein. The sample records approximately 630,000 distinct CDR3 sequences, over 25% being singletons. Material for sequencing was naive CD8+ T cells from blood, with Jurkat cell RNA spiked in. The subset here: FACS-sorted CD8+CD4-CCR7+CD45RA+ naive T cells. These receptors were collected from a human donor in good health. Some libraries in this study had Jurkat cell RNA spiked in.

This clonotype was found a few times. The chain is built from TRBV7-3 and TRBJ2-1; possibly TRBD2 for D (6 bases). Germline values: CDR1 SGHTA, CDR2 FQGTGA. CDR3 size: 14 residues. V shed 4 bases and J shed 5 bases, with 12 bases lying between them. Here the CDR3 DNA reads TGTGCCAGCAGCTCGGAGGGAGTGGACAATGAGCAGTTCTTC. This encodes CASSSEGVDNEQFF.

This clonotype was recorded once. The chain employs TRBV7-9 and TRBJ2-7, with TRBD2 as a possible D gene (5 bases). This CDR3 region has 12 residues. CDR1 is SEHNR and CDR2 is FQNEAQ in the germline V gene (reference sequence). V dropped 5 bases and J dropped 8 bases, with 13 bases sitting between them. The chain's CDR3 is CASSPGSYKQYF. The DNA for the CDR3 is TGTGCCAGCAGCCCTGGGAGTTACAAGCAGTACTTC.

This clonotype was picked up one time. A much larger clonotype is one base distant, so this may be a read error. V gene TRBV12-5 combines with J gene TRBJ1-1; D remains ambiguous. Germline CDR1 reads LGHNT; CDR2 reads FRNRAP. CDR3 length: 13 residues. CDR3 sequence (DNA): TGTACTAGTGGTTTGACGATGAACACTGAAGCTTTCTTT. As protein: CTSGLTMNTEAFF. Variable domain in full (rest from reference TRBV12-5 and TRBJ1-1): DARVTQTPRHKVTEMGQEVTMRCQPILGHNTVFWYRQTMMQGLELLAYFRNRAPLDDSGMPKDRFSAEMPDATLATLKIQPSEPRDSAVYFCTSGLTMNTEAFFGQGTRLTVV.

The rearrangement links TRBV4-1 to TRBJ1-6; D call uncertain. Trimming shortened V by 2 bases and J by 5 bases, and 10 bases separated the two germline ends. The CDR3 totals 15 residues. Germline assignment: CDR1 MGHRA and CDR2 YSYEKL. CDR3 protein: CASSQLVQDNSPLHF. The CDR3 DNA sequence: TGCGCCAGCAGCCAATTGGTTCAGGATAATTCACCCCTCCACTTT.

The rearrangement joins TRBV9 to TRBJ2-2; D is tentatively TRBD1 or TRBD2 (6 bases each). Germline V CDR1 and CDR2: SGDLS, YYNGEE. This CDR3 region has 15 residues. V was cut by 4 bases and J by 5 bases, with 15 bases left in between. CDR3 sequence reads: CASSLGQGRTGELFF. The DNA for the CDR3 is TGTGCCAGCAGCCTCGGGCAGGGGAGGACCGGGGAGCTGTTTTTT. Variable domain in full (rest from reference TRBV9 and TRBJ2-2): DSGVTQTPKHLITATGQRVTLRCSPRSGDLSVYWYQQSLDQGLQFLIQYYNGEERAKGNILERFSAQQFPDLHSELNLSSLELGDSALYFCASSLGQGRTGELFFGEGSRLTVL.

The rearrangement links TRBV5-6 to TRBJ2-7; perhaps TRBD1 as D (5 bases). The CDR3 length is 15 residues. The V end was cut by 0 bases, the J end by 0 bases, with 10 bases between. Germline V lookup: CDR1 SGHDT, CDR2 YYEEEE. The DNA of the CDR3 is TGTGCCAGCAGCTTGGCCCCAGGGTTCTCCTACGAGCAGTACTTC. Residues: CASSLAPGFSYEQYF.

This clonotype was observed a single time. The junction departs from the called germline gene at one end, perhaps through a read error. This chain uses TRBV7-2 with TRBJ2-1; TRBD2 might be the D (5 bases). The CDR3 covers 14 residues. Per germline, CDR1 SGHTA and CDR2 FQGNSA. The CDR3 nucleotides read TGTGCCAGCAGCCCAAGCGGAGGCTACAATGGGCAGTTCTTC. Translated, it gives CASSPSGGYNGQFF.

On this clonotype itself: A much larger clone differs by one base, so this may be a read error. The V gene is TRBV7-9, the J gene TRBJ2-5; 11 positions agree with TRBD2. The CDR3 runs 16 residues. The germline CDR1 and CDR2 sequences are SEHNR and FQNEAQ (reference sequence). The CDR3 loop reads CASSPRLAGGVETQCF. DNA for the CDR3: TGTGCCAGCAGCCCTCGTCTAGCGGGAGGTGTGGAGACCCAGTGCTTC.

A note on this clonotype: Just one base apart from a much larger clone, this may be a read error. The chain employs TRBV7-6 and TRBJ1-1; a weak D match, TRBD1 (5 bases). The CDR3 consists of 14 residues. CDR1 SGHVS and CDR2 FNYEAQ come from the germline V gene. CDR3 loop: CASSSTDSNTKAFF. The CDR3 coding sequence is TGTGCCAGCAGCTCCACCGACAGTAACACTAAAGCTTTCTTT.

A single count supports this clonotype. The chain joins TRBV7-2 to TRBJ1-2; a possible D gene is TRBD1 (6 bases). The CDR3 has 18 amino acids. Germline lookup yields CDR1 SGHTA and CDR2 FQGNSA. V lost 4 bases and J lost 3, with 24 bases in between. The CDR3 loop reads CASSSPHIGQHWDYGYTF. CDR3 DNA: TGTGCCAGCAGCTCCCCTCATATAGGACAGCATTGGGACTATGGCTACACCTTC.

The chain has TRBV30 and TRBJ2-7; a possible D gene is TRBD2 (6 bases). CDR3 size: 14 residues. From germline, CDR1 is GTSNPN and CDR2 SVGIG (reference sequence). V lost 1 base and J 3 bases, leaving 13 bases between the germline ends. CDR3 in amino acids: CAWSEGLMHYEQYF. In nucleotides, the CDR3 is TGTGCCTGGAGTGAGGGACTCATGCACTACGAGCAGTACTTC.

This clonotype was detected many times. The chain is built from TRBV19 and TRBJ2-3, with 7 bases identical to TRBD1. Losses at the gene ends were 5 bases for V and 2 bases for J; bases not matched to a gene: 7. CDR3 length: 15 amino acids. Germline CDR1 is LNHDA and CDR2 is SQIVND (reference sequence). In nucleotides, the CDR3 is TGTGCCAGTAGTCTGACAGGGTCCTTCACAGATACGCAGTATTTT. As protein: CASSLTGSFTDTQYF.

This clonotype was found many times. The chain carries TRBV7-9 and TRBJ2-7; no definite D call. Trimming took off 5 bases at V and 4 bases at J, with 6 bases between the two ends. The germline V gene has CDR1 SEHNR and CDR2 FQNEAQ (reference sequence). The CDR3 contains 11 residues. The CDR3 DNA follows: TGTGCCAGCAGCGGGCAATACGAGCAGTACTTC. It codes for CASSGQYEQYF.

The CDR3 nucleotides read TGTGCCAGCAGTCCCTGGACAGGGGGTAACACCATATATTTT. Its translation: CASSPWTGGNTIYF. This sequence joins TRBV6-6 and TRBJ1-3; the match to TRBD1 covers 10 bases. Per germline, CDR1 MNHNY and CDR2 SVGAGI (reference sequence). Trimming took 5 bases from V and 7 from J; bases not matched to a gene: 5. This CDR3 spans 14 amino acids.

This clonotype was picked up many times. The J gene is TRBJ2-7, the V gene TRBV2; the D is unclear. CDR1 SNHLY and CDR2 FYNNEI come from the germline V gene. This CDR3 has 13 residues. Trimming pared 6 bases from V and 1 base from J, leaving 10 bases between. CDR3: CASSQSRSYEQYF. CDR3 DNA: TGTGCCAGCAGCCAGTCCCGGTCCTACGAGCAGTACTTC.